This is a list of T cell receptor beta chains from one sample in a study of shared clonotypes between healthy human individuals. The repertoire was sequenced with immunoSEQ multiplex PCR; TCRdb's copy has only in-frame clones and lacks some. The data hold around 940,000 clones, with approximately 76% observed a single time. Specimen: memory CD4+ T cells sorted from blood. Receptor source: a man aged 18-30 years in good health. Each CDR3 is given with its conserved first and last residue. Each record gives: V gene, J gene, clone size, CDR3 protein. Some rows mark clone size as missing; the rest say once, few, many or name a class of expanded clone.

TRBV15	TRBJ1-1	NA	CATSRDGGMGGTEAFF
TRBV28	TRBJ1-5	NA	CASRWAPSQPQHF
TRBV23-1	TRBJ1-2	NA	CASGPGPADLEGRGYTF
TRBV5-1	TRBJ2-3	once	CASTREGDTQYF
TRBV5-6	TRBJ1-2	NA	CASSQTPTKDYGYTF
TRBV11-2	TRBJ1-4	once	CAIRSGGPYEKLFF
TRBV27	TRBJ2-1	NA	CASSLRTSYYNEQFF
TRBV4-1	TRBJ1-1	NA	CASSQVTQGTEAFF
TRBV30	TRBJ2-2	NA	CAWSSTGRGTGELFF
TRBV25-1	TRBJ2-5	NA	CASSEGGQAGVETQYF
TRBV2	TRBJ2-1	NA	CASSRYASGGEQFF
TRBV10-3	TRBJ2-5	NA	CAISGPERETQYF
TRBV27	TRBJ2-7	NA	CASSPSGGSYEQYF
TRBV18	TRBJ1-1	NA	CASSPAPLGMNTEAFF
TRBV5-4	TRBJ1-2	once	CASSLGQGAIYGYTF
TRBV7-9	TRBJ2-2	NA	CASSLTSGRALGTGELFF
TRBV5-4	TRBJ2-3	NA	CASSSGTDPTDTQYF
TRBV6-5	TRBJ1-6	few	CASGLANSPLHF
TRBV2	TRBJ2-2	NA	CASSENGGLGTGELFF
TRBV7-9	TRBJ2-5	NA	CASSPQDRSSETQYF
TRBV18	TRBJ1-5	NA	CASSRETGQPQHF
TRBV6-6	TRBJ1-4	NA	CASRRDRGSGEKLFF
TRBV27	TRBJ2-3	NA	CASSPTLRGDTQYF
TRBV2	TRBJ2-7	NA	CASSPYYEQYF
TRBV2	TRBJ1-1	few	CASSVLAEAFF
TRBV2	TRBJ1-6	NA	CASLRDGYNSPLHF
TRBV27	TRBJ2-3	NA	CASRNTDTQYF
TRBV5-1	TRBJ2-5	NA	CASSFAPRDGQETQYF
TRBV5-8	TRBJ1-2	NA	CASSLLQGNGYTF
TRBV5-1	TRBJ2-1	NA	CASSLLTNTNEQFF
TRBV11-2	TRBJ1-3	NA	CASSRGQFSSGNTIYF
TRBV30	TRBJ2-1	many	CAWSVRGVEQFF
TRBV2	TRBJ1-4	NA	CASSRGTTTNEKLFF
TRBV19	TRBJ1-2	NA	CASSYRDRGPGYTF
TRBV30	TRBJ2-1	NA	CAWSALGSGTYNEQFF
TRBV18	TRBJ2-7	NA	CASSPGQGTYEQYF
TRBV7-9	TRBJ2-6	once	CASSDEWAGANVLTF
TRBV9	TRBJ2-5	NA	CASSGFTGVRETQYF
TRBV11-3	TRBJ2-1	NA	CASSLSLGTAAGEQFF
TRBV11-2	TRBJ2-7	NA	CASSSGGEDWNYEQYF